This TCR beta chain was identified during a study of blood T cells in healthy people across ages. Through a sample-barcoded 5' primer and a J-beta primer mix, a second PCR was run for roughly 7 to 11 cycles. Via MiXCR, TCRdb re-called the 5' RACE reads, giving one row per CDR3 protein. The sample carries 1.5 million to 2 million distinct CDR3 sequences, about 50% recorded once. Deletions cut 7 bases from V and 0 bases from J, with 10 bases between. The CDR3 contains 13 residues. Germline V gene sequence: CDR1 DFQATT, CDR2 SNEGSKA (reference sequence). To note about this clonotype: Its matching antigen is unknown.

RNA extraction gave at least 5 micrograms of total RNA per sample. Findings and limits, study-wide: Estimates drawn from one million T cells were deemed to understate diversity. There was a strong correlation between TCR beta diversity and naive T cell percentage.

The V and J genes are TRBV20-1 and TRBJ2-4, with no clear D. Specimen: blood. The sequence derives from a woman aged 40 to 50 in good health. CDR3 bases: TGCAGTGTCGGAGCCCTAGCCAAAAACATTCAGTACTTC. It encodes CSVGALAKNIQYF.